This note documents a single T cell receptor (beta chain) sequence. Its target is not known. This CDR3 has 14 amino acids. The V gene's germline CDR1 is MDHEN and CDR2 SYDVKM. V dropped 5 bases and J dropped 4 bases, with 14 bases sitting between them. This sample stems from a study of OX40 agonist ivuxolimab in advanced cancers. Overall study context: Under the entry rules, prior anti-PD-1, anti-PD-L1 or anti-CTLA-4 therapy was allowed, and 35% to 40% had some.

Overall study results and limits: Antigen specificity remained undetermined for the expanded peripheral T cells.

The method was immunoSEQ multiplex PCR; TCRdb's version includes in-frame clones alone and lacks a portion of them. The sample shows 40,000 to 60,000 clones, 88% of them seen only once. Material: CD4+ or CD8+ T cells sorted from blood, obtained in a trial of the OX40 agonist ivuxolimab. The receptor's source is an adult with an advanced solid tumor such as melanoma, head and neck, liver or kidney cancer. The chain joins TRBV28 to TRBJ1-2; D is undetermined. Here the CDR3 DNA reads TGTGCCAGCAGTCCCTCTCTGGGGAGCTATGGCTACACCTTC. It encodes CASSPSLGSYGYTF.